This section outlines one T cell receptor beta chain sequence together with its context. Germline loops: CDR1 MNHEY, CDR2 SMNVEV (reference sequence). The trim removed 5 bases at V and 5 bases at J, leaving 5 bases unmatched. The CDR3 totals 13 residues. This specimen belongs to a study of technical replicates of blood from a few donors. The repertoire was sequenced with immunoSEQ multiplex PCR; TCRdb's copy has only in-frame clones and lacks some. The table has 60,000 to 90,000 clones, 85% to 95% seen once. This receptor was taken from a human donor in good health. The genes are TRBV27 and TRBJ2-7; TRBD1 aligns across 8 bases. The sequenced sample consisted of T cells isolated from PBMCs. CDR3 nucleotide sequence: TGTGCCAGCAGTACCGGACAGGGAAACGAGCAGTACTTC. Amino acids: CASSTGQGNEQYF.